This T cell receptor beta chain comes out of a study of CD8 T cells in Susac syndrome (dated by TCRdb to 2018 to 2020). A note on the overall study: Whether CD8+ T cell activation and differentiation in Susac syndrome was antigen driven was tested using repertoire sequencing. CD8+ T cell repertoire clonality was compared between eleven to twelve healthy donors, some 14 Susac syndrome patients and 15 multiple sclerosis patients. What the study reported, not specific to this receptor: The number of individuals in the TCR sequencing and HLA analysis was acknowledged as relatively small.

To note about this clonotype: This clone's antigen is unknown. No base quality information exists; no much larger clone differs at one position.

RNA was extracted using the RNeasy kit, and about 0.45 to 1 ug of the RNA was reverse transcribed with random hexamers. TCR beta CDR3 regions were amplified with the immunoSEQ multiplex PCR assay covering 54 Vbeta and 13 Jbeta segments. PCR amplification bias was corrected by using a synthetic template baseline for primer optimization and computational correction. The authors' pipeline ran thus. Reads were annotated to V, D and J genes according to IMGT and were analyzed with immunoSEQ Analyzer, with only productive sequences retained. To calculate clonality, Shannon entropy was normalized by log2 of the number of productive unique sequences and then subtracted from one. For each patient and control, public and private clones were evaluated among the 100 most prevalent clones. A clone was defined as Susac-specific if it was absent from the healthy and MS cohorts, from 950 to 1,300 published viral clones and from other ImmuneACCESS disease sequences. TCRdb reprocessing: public reads trimmed at Q25 with fastp, clones called with MiXCR, in-frame beta chains kept. All rows with the same CDR3 protein become a single entry with the most common DNA and genes. Here the V and J calls rest on TCRdb's processing, not on the authors' analysis. Counted in this sample were some 400,000 distinct CDR3 sequences; around 83% of them appeared once. 0.12% of the sample rests with the top ten.

Peripheral blood CD8+ and CD4+ T cells from healthy donors, Susac syndrome patients and multiple sclerosis patients were profiled using high-throughput TCR beta sequencing. Treatment-naive patients with stable or active relapsing-remitting disease fulfilling revised McDonald criteria were used as multiple sclerosis controls. Bulk CD8+ and CD4+ T cells were purified magnetically by negative isolation, whereas CD8+ TEMRA cells were enriched by FACS. Blood was drawn into EDTA tubes, processed within 24 hours, and PBMCs were isolated by density gradient centrifugation. PBMCs destined for TCR sequencing were cryopreserved in liquid nitrogen and later thawed in a 37 °C water bath. The sorted or isolated CD4+, CD8+ and CD8+ TEMRA cells reached a purity of at least 90%. Specimen: CD8+ T cells from PBMCs. The sequence derives from a human donor with multiple sclerosis.

The bases are TGTGCCAGCAGTTACGTGACAACAGAGGGAAAACTGTTTTTT. Its protein is CASSYVTTEGKLFF. In this chain, TRBV6-6 is recombined with TRBJ1-4, with the identity of the D gene unclear. CDR1 and CDR2, per the germline V gene (reference sequence), are MNHNY and SVGAGI. The CDR3 contains 14 residues, cysteine and phenylalanine counted. Here the CDR3 DNA is all that survives: 42 bases in frame from base 1. Cut back by 2 bases and 10 bases, the V and J ends lie 14 bases apart.